This T cell receptor (beta chain) appears in the sequencing data of a study of graft-versus-host responses after intestinal transplantation. Study background: Tacrolimus plus steroids were given to all recipients for roughly 3 years, preceded by anti-thymocyte globulin induction.

Notes on this clone: Its antigen remains unidentified.

The table came from immunoSEQ multiplex PCR; TCRdb's copy has only in-frame clones and leaves some out. Found here are about 130,000 clones, roughly 91% of them singletons; the top ten hold around 0.2%. There are 16 residues in the CDR3. CDR1 and CDR2 from the germline V gene are SGHRS and YFSETQ. With 5 bases clipped from V and 10 bases from J, the junction kept 13 bases outside the gene matches. The chain carries TRBV5-1 and TRBJ2-1; 12 nucleotides agree with TRBD2. The sequenced sample was unstimulated CD4+ T cells sorted from spleen or lymph node cells, obtained before intestinal transplant. The source of this sequence is a human donor who received an intestinal transplant. In DNA, the CDR3 is TGCGCCAGCAGGATCGCTAGCGGGAGGGCCGTCGGGGAGCAGTTCTTC. Translation: CASRIASGRAVGEQFF.